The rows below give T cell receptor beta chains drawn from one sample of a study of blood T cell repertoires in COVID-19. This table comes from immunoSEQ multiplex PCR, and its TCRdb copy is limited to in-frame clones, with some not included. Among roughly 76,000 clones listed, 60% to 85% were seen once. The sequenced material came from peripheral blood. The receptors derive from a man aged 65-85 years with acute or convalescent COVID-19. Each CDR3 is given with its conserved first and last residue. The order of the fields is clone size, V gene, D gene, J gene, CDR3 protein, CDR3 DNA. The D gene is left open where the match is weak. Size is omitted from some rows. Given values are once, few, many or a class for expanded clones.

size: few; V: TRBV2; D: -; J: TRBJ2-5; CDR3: CASRAEPTDQETQYF; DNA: TGTGCCAGCAGGGCCGAACCGACAGACCAAGAGACCCAGTACTTC
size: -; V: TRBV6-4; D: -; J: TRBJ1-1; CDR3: CASRKGEGRLGDTEAFF; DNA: TGTGCCAGCAGAAAAGGGGAGGGTCGGCTAGGGGACACTGAAGCTTTCTTT
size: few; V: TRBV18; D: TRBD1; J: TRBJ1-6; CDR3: CASSPDRGLASPLHF; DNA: TGTGCCAGCTCACCAGACAGGGGGCTGGCTTCACCCCTCCACTTT
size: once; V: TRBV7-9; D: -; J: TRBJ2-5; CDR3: CASSFPGRETQYF; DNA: TGTGCCAGCAGCTTCCCAGGGCGGGAGACCCAGTACTTC
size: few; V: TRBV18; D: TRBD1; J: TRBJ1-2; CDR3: CASSPDRAYGYTF; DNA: TGTGCCAGCTCACCCGACAGGGCCTATGGCTACACCTTC
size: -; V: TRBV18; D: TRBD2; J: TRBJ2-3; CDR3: CASSPPGLASTDTQYF; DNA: TGTGCCAGCTCACCACCGGGACTAGCGAGCACAGATACGCAGTATTTT
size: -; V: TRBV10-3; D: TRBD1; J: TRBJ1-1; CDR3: CAISGQGGSLNTEAFF; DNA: TGTGCCATCAGTGGACAGGGAGGCTCCCTGAACACTGAAGCTTTCTTT
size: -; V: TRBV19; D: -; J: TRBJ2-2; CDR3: CASTRQDTNTGELFF; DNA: TGTGCCAGTACCAGACAGGATACGAACACCGGGGAGCTGTTTTTT
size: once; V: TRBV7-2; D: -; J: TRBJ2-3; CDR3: CASSLGPGTDTQYF; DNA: TGTGCCAGCAGCTTAGGGCCAGGCACAGATACGCAGTATTTT
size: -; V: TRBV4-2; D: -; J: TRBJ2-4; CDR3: CASSLGEVGPKAKNIQYF; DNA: TGTGCCAGCAGCCTCGGGGAGGTGGGCCCAAAAGCCAAAAACATTCAGTACTTC
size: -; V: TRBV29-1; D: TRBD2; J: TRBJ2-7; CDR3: CSVAGTSGSYEQYF; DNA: TGCAGCGTGGCCGGGACTAGCGGGAGCTACGAGCAGTACTTC
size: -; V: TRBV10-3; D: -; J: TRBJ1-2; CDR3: CAISPGVSGGYTF; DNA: TGTGCCATCAGCCCCGGAGTGAGTGGTGGCTACACCTTC
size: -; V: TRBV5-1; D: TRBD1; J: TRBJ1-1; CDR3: CASSLTGGTEAFF; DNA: TGCGCCAGCAGCTTGACAGGGGGCACTGAAGCTTTCTTT
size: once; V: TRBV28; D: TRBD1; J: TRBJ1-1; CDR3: CASLKGALGTEAFF; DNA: TGTGCCAGTTTAAAGGGGGCTTTAGGCACTGAAGCTTTCTTT
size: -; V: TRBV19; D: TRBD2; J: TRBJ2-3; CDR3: CASSMGRGAGDGTDTQYF; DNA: TGTGCCAGTAGTATGGGCCGGGGAGCGGGAGACGGCACAGATACGCAGTATTTT
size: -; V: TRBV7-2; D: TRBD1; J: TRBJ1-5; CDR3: CASSADRVSNQPQHF; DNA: TGTGCCAGCAGCGCGGACAGGGTCAGCAATCAGCCCCAGCATTTT
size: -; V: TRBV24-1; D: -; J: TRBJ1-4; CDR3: CATSDLKGLTNEKLFF; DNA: TGTGCCACCAGTGACCTCAAGGGACTTACTAATGAAAAACTGTTTTTT
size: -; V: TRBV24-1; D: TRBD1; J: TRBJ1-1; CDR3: CATSDPGTGNTEAFF; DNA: TGTGCCACCAGTGATCCCGGGACAGGGAACACTGAAGCTTTCTTT
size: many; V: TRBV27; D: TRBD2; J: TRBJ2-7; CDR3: CASSSRGGAEYEQYF; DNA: TGTGCCAGCAGTTCCCGCGGGGGGGCGGAGTACGAGCAGTACTTC
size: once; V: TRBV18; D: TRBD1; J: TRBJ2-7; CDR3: CASSRLPGQEPYEQYF; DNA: TGTGCCAGCTCTCGATTACCGGGACAGGAGCCCTACGAGCAGTACTTC
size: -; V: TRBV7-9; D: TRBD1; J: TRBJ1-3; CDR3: CASSRTGDSGNTIYF; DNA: TGTGCCAGCAGTCGCACAGGGGACTCTGGAAACACCATATATTTT
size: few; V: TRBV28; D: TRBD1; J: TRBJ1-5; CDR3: CASRQGGRWHF; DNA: TGTGCCAGCAGACAGGGGGGGAGATGGCATTTT
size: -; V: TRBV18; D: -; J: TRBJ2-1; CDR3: CASSLRYEQFF; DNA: TGTGCCAGCTCACTTCGGTATGAGCAGTTCTTC
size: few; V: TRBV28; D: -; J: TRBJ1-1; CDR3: CASSLLKQMNTEAFF; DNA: TGTGCCAGCAGTTTACTAAAACAGATGAACACTGAAGCTTTCTTT
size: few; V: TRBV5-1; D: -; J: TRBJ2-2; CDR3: CASSSTANTGELFF; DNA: TGCGCCAGCAGCTCGACAGCGAACACCGGGGAGCTGTTTTTT
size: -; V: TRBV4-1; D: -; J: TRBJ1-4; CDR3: CASSRGATNEKLFF; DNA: TGCGCCAGCAGCCGCGGTGCAACTAATGAAAAACTGTTTTTT
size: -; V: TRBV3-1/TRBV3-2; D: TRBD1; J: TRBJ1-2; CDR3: CASSPGQGGSGYTF; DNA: TGTGCCAGCAGCCCCGGACAGGGCGGGAGTGGCTACACCTTC
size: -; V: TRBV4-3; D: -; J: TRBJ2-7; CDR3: CASSQERLSGLYEQYF; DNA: TGCGCCAGCAGCCAAGAGCGGCTTAGCGGACTCTACGAGCAGTACTTC
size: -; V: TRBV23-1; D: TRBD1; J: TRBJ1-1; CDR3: CASTRDRHLNTEAFF; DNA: TGCGCCAGCACCCGGGACAGGCACTTGAACACTGAAGCTTTCTTT
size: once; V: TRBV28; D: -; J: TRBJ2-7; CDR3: CASSDGSGSSYEQYF; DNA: TGTGCCAGCAGTGACGGTAGCGGAAGCTCCTACGAGCAGTACTTC
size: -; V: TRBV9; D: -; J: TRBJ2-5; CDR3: CASSVSLQETQYF; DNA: TGTGCCAGCAGCGTAAGCCTACAAGAGACCCAGTACTTC
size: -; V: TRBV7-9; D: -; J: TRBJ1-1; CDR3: CASSFGGPETEAFF; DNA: TGTGCCAGCAGCTTCGGGGGGCCTGAGACTGAAGCTTTCTTT
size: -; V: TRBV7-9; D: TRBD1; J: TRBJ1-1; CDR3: CASSQGQTQAFF; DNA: TGTGCCAGCAGCCAGGGACAGACCCAAGCTTTCTTT
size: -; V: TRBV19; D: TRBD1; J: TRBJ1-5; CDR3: CASSPPTGMLQPQHF; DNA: TGTGCCAGTAGTCCTCCGACAGGGATGCTTCAGCCCCAGCATTTT
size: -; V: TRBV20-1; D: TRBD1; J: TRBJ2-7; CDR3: CSASDGTDQYF; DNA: TGCAGTGCTAGCGACGGGACAGACCAGTACTTC
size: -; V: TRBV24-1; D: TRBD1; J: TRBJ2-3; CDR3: CATGGRTGPGDTQYF; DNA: TGTGCCACCGGAGGCCGGACAGGGCCAGGAGATACGCAGTATTTT
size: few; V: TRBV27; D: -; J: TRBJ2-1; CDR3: CASSLTAPGDEQFF; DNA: TGTGCCAGCAGTCTTACAGCACCCGGGGATGAGCAGTTCTTC
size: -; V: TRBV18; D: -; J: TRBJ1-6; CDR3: CASSLEGESPLHF; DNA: TGTGCCAGCTCATTAGAGGGGGAATCACCCCTCCACTTT
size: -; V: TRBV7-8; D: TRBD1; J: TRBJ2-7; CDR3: CASRWSTGTAYEQYF; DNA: TGTGCCAGCAGGTGGTCCACCGGGACAGCCTACGAGCAGTACTTC
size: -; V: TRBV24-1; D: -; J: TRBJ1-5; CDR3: CATSDGDSYQPQHF; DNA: TGTGCCACCAGTGATGGAGACAGTTATCAGCCCCAGCATTTT
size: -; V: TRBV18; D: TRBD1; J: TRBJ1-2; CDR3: CASSLWTGGPGYGYTF; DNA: TGTGCCAGCTCACTTTGGACAGGGGGCCCAGGTTATGGCTACACCTTC
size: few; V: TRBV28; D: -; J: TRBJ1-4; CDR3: CAGARGINEKLFF; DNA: TGTGCCGGTGCACGGGGAATTAATGAAAAACTGTTTTTT
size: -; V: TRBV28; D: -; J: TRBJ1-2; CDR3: CASSYGTPAGYGYTF; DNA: TGTGCCAGCAGCTACGGGACTCCCGCGGGCTATGGCTACACCTTC
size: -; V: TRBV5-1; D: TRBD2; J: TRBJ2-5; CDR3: CASSLLALEETQYF; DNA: TGCGCCAGCAGCTTACTAGCGCTGGAGGAGACCCAGTACTTC
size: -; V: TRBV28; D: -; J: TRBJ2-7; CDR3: CASSPPTRMWEQYF; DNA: TGTGCCAGCAGTCCTCCGACACGGATGTGGGAGCAGTACTTC
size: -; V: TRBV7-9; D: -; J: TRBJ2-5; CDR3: CASSPQPGDPSETQYF; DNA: TGTGCCAGCAGCCCACAGCCAGGGGACCCGAGTGAGACCCAGTACTTC
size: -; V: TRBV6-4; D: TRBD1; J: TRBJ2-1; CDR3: CASSEQGQGNEQFF; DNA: TGTGCCAGCAGTGAACAGGGGCAGGGCAATGAGCAGTTCTTC
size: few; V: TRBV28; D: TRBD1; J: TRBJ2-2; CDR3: CASKLTSQGSTGELFF; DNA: TGTGCCAGCAAATTAACGTCACAGGGGTCCACCGGGGAGCTGTTTTTT
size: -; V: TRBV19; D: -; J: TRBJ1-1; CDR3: CASSLPDRPNTEAFF; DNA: TGTGCCAGTAGTCTCCCCGACAGGCCAAACACTGAAGCTTTCTTT
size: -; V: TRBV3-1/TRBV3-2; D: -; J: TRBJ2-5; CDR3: CASSHPSAERETQYF; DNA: TGTGCCAGCAGCCATCCCTCGGCAGAGCGGGAGACCCAGTACTTC
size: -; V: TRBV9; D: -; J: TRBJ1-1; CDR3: CASSVSAGTEAFF; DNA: TGTGCCAGCAGCGTCTCGGCGGGCACTGAAGCTTTCTTT
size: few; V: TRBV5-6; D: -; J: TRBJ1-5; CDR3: CASSLGLSNQPQHF; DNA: TGTGCCAGCAGCCTGGGACTTTCCAATCAGCCCCAGCATTTT
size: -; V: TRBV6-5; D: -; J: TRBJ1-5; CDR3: CASIQLHSNQPQHF; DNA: TGTGCCAGCATACAGCTACATAGCAATCAGCCCCAGCATTTT